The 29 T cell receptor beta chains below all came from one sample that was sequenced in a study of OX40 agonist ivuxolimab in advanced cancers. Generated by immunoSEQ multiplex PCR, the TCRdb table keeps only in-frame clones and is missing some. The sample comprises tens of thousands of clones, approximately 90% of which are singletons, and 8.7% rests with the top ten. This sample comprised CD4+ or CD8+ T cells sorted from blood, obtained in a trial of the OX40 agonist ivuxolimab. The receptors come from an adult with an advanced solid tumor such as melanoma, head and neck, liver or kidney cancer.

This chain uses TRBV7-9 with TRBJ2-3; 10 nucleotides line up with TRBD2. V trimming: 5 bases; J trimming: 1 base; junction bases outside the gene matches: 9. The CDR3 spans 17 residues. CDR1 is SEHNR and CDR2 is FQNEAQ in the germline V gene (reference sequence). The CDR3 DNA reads TGTGCCAGCAGCCTACTACTGGGGACTAGCGGCACAGATACGCAGTATTTT. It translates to CASSLLLGTSGTDTQYF.

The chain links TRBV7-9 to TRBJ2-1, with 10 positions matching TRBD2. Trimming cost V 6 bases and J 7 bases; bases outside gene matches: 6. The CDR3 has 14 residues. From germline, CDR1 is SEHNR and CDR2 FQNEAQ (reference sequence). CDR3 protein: CASRVPGLANEQFF. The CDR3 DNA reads TGTGCCAGCAGGGTCCCGGGACTAGCGAATGAGCAGTTCTTC. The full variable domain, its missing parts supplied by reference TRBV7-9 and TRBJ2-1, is DTGVSQNPRHKITKRGQNVTFRCDPISEHNRLYWYRQTLGQGPEFLTYFQNEAQLEKSRLLSDRFSAERPKGSFSTLEIQRTEQGDSAMYLCASRVPGLANEQFFGPGTRLTVL.

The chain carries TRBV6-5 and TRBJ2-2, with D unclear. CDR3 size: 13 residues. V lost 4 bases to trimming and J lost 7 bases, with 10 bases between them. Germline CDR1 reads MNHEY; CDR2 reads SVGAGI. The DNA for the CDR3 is TGTGCCAGCAGTTTTCATATTGGCGGGGAGCTGTTTTTT. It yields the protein CASSFHIGGELFF.

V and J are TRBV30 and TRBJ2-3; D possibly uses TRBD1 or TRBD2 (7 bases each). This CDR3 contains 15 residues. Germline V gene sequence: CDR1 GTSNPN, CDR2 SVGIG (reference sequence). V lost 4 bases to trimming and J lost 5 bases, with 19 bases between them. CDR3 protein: CAWIPTGTNLDTQYF. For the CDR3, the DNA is TGTGCCTGGATTCCGACAGGGACTAATCTAGATACGCAGTATTTT.

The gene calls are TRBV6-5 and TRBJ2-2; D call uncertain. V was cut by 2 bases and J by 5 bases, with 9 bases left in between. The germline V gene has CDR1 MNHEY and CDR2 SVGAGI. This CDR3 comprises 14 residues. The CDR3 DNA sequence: TGTGCCAGCAGTTACGGATCCACGACCGGGGAGCTGTTTTTT. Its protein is CASSYGSTTGELFF.

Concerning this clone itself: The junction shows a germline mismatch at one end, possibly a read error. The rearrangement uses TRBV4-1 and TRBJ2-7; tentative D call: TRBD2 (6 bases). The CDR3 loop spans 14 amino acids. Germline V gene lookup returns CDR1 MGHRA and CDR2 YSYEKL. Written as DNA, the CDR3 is TGCGCCAGCAGTCAAGCGCGGGGAGTAAACGAGCAGTACTTC. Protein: CASSQARGVNEQYF.

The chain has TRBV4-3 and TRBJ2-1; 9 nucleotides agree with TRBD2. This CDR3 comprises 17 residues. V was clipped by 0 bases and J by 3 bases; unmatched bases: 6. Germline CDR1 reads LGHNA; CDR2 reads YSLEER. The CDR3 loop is CASSQDRASGIYNEQFF. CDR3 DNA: TGCGCCAGCAGCCAAGATAGGGCTAGCGGGATCTACAATGAGCAGTTCTTC.

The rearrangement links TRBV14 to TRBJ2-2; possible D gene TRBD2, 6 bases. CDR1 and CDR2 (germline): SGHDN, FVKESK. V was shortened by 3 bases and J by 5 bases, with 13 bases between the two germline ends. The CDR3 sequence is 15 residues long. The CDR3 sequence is CASSHITGETGELFF. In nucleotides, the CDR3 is TGTGCCAGCAGCCACATTACGGGGGAAACCGGGGAGCTGTTTTTT.

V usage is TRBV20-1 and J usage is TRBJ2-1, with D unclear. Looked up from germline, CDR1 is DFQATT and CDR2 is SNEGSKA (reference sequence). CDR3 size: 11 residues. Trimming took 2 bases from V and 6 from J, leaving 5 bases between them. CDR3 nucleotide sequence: TGCAGTGCTAGACTCCTCAATGAGCAGTTCTTC. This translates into CSARLLNEQFF.

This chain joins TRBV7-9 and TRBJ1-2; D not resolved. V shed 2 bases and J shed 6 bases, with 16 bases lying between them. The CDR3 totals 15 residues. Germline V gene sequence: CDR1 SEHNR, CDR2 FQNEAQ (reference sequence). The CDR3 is CASSLPNGVSNGYTF. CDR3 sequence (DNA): TGTGCCAGCAGCTTACCGAATGGGGTATCCAATGGCTACACCTTC. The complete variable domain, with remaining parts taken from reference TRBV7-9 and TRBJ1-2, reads DTGVSQNPRHKITKRGQNVTFRCDPISEHNRLYWYRQTLGQGPEFLTYFQNEAQLEKSRLLSDRFSAERPKGSFSTLEIQRTEQGDSAMYLCASSLPNGVSNGYTFGSGTRLTVV.

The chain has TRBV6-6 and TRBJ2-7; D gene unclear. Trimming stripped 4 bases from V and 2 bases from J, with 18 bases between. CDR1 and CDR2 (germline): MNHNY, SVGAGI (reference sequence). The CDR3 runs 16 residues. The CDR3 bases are TGTGCCAGCAGTTTACAACCTACTCGGTATACCTACGAGCAGTACTTC. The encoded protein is CASSLQPTRYTYEQYF.

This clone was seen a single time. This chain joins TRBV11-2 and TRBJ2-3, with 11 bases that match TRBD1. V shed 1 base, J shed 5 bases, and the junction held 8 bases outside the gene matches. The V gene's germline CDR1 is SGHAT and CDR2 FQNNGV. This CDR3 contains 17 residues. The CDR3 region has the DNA TGTGCCAGCAGCTTAGCAACAGGGACAGGGGGTGAAGATACGCAGTATTTT. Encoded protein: CASSLATGTGGEDTQYF.

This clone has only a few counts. The CDR3 reads CASSQPSKGNTEAFF. The DNA for the CDR3 is TGCGCCAGCAGCCAACCATCGAAGGGGAACACTGAAGCTTTCTTT. The chain links TRBV4-1 to TRBJ1-1; no reliable D call. Germline lookup yields CDR1 MGHRA and CDR2 YSYEKL. This CDR3 spans 15 amino acids. Trimming removed 2 bases from V and 1 base from J, with 11 bases in between.

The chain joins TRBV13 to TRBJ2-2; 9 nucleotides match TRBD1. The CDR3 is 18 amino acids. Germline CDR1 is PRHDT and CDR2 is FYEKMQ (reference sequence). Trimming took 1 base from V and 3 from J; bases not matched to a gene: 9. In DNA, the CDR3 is TGTGCCAGCAGCTTAGTTCCGGGACAGGGCGCGGACACCGGGGAGCTGTTTTTT. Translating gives CASSLVPGQGADTGELFF. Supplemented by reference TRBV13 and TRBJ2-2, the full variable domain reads AAGVIQSPRHLIKEKRETATLKCYPIPRHDTVYWYQQGPGQDPQFLISFYEKMQSDKGSIPDRFSAQQFSDYHSELNMSSLELGDSALYFCASSLVPGQGADTGELFFGEGSRLTVL.

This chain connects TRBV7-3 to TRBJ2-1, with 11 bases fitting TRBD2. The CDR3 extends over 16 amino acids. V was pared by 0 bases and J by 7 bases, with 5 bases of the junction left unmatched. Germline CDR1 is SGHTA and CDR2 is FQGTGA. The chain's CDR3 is CASSLTSSGGTNEQFF. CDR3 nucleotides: TGTGCCAGCAGCTTAACTTCTAGCGGGGGGACAAATGAGCAGTTCTTC. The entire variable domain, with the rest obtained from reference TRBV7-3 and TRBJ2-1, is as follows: GAGVSQTPSNKVTEKGKYVELRCDPISGHTALYWYRQSLGQGPEFLIYFQGTGAADDSGLPNDRFFAVRPEGSVSTLKIQRTERGDSAVYLCASSLTSSGGTNEQFFGPGTRLTVL.

The CDR3 DNA is TGTGCCAGCAGTCGAGGAGCCGTGAGAGTTTTTCGTGGCTACACCTTC. It specifies CASSRGAVRVFRGYTF. This rearrangement joins TRBV9 to TRBJ1-2; D is unresolved. Between the trimmed V and J ends, which lost 5 bases and 7 bases, there was a span of 24 bases. The CDR3 length is 16 residues. CDR1 is SGDLS and CDR2 is YYNGEE in the germline V gene.

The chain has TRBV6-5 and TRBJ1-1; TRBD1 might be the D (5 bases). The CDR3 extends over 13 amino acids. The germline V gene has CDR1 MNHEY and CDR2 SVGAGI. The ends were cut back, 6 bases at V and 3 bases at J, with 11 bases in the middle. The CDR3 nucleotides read TGTGCCAGCAGCTTGGACACATACACTGAAGCTTTCTTT. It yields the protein CASSLDTYTEAFF.

The chain's CDR3 is CASSYGQGSGNTIYF. CDR3 bases: TGTGCCAGCAGCTACGGACAGGGTTCTGGAAACACCATATATTTT. This chain joins TRBV5-4 and TRBJ1-3; 8 bases align to TRBD1. The CDR3 totals 15 residues. Germline V gene data show CDR1 as SGHNT and CDR2 as YYREEE (reference sequence). Trimming removed 3 bases from V and 1 base from J; junction bases left unmatched: 3.

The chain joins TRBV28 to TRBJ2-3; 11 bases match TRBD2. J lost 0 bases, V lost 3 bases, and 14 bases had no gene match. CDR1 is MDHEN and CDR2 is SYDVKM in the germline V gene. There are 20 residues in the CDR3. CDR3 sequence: CASSFPQGTSGRYSTDTQYF. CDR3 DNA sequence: TGTGCCAGCAGTTTTCCTCAGGGAACTAGCGGGAGATACAGCACAGATACGCAGTATTTT.

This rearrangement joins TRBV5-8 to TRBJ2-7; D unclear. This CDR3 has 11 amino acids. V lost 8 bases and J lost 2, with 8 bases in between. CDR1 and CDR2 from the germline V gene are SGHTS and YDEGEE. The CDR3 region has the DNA TGTGCCAGTTCCTTCGCCTACGAGCAGTACTTC. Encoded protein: CASSFAYEQYF.

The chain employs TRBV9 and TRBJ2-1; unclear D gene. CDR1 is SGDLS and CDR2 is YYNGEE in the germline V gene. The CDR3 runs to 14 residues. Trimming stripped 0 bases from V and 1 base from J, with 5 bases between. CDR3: CASSVDGSYNEQFF. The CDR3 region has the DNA TGTGCCAGCAGCGTAGACGGGTCCTACAATGAGCAGTTCTTC.

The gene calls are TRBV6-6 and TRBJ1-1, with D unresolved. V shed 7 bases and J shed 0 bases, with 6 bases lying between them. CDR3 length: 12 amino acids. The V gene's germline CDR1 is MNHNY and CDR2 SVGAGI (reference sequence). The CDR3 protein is CASTQVNTEAFF. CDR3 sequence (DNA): TGTGCCAGCACCCAAGTGAACACTGAAGCTTTCTTT.

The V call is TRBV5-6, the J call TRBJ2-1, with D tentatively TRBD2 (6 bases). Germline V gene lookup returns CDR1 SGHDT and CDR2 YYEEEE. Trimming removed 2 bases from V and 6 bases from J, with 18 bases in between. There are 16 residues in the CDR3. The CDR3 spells CASSLNSGRLVNEQFF. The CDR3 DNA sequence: TGTGCCAGCAGCTTAAACTCAGGGAGGCTCGTCAATGAGCAGTTCTTC.

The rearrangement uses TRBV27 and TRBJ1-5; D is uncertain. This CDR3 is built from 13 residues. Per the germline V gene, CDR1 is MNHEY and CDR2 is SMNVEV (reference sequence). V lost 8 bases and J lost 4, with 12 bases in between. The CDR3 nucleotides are TGTGCCAGCGCGGGTCAGGCGAATCAGCCCCAGCATTTT. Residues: CASAGQANQPQHF.

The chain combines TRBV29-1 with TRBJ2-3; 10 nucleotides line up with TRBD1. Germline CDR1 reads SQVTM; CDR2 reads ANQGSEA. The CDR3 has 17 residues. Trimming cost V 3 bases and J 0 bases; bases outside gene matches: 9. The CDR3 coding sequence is TGCAGCGTTGACCTATCGGGACAGGGGATTAGCACAGATACGCAGTATTTT. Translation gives CSVDLSGQGISTDTQYF.

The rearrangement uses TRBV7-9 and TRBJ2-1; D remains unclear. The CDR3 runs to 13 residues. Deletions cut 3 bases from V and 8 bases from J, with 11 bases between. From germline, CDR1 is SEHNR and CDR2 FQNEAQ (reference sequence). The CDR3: CASSLDPKDEQFF. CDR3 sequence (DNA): TGTGCCAGCAGCTTGGACCCAAAGGATGAGCAGTTCTTC.

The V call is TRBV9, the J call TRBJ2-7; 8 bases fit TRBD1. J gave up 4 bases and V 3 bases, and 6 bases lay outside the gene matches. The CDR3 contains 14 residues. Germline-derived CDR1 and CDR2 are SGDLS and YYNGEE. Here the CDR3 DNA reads TGTGCCAGCAGCGCGCTGGACAGGGCTTACGAGCAGTACTTC. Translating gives CASSALDRAYEQYF.

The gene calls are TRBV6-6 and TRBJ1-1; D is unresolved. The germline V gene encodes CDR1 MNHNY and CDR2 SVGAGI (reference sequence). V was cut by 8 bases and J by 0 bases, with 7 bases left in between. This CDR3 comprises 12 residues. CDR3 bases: TGTGCCAGCGGACGGGTGAACACTGAAGCTTTCTTT. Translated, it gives CASGRVNTEAFF.

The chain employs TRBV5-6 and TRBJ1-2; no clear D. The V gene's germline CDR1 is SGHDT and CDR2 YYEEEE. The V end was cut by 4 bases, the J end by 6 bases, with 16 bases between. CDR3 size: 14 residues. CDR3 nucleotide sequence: TGTGCCAGCAGCATGCGGACGGCCTCTGATGGCTACACCTTC. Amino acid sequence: CASSMRTASDGYTF.